The TCR beta chain under discussion was sequenced for a study of T cell responses to AZD1222 COVID-19 vaccine. Study results and limitations: Repertoire sampling occurred only after the peak T cell response.

For this clone: Antigen: not known.

Germline values: CDR1 LGHNA, CDR2 YSLEER. Deletions cut 4 bases from V and 7 bases from J, with 11 bases between. The CDR3 extends over 13 amino acids. The protocol was immunoSEQ multiplex PCR, while the TCRdb copy is restricted to in-frame clones and leaves out a portion. The sample contains about 150,000 clones, about 91% of which appear only once. This TCR derives from an adult who received the AZD1222 COVID-19 vaccine. The sample in question was peripheral blood, obtained 28 days after the second AZD1222 dose. V is TRBV4-3 and J is TRBJ1-5; no clear D gene. CDR3 bases: TGCGCCAGCAGCCGCGGGAGGGAACAGCCCCAGCATTTT. Translating gives CASSRGREQPQHF.